The clone carrying this T cell receptor beta chain has only one observation. This record belongs to a study of T cell changes during pregnancy in multiple sclerosis. Assay used: immunoSEQ multiplex PCR; TCRdb lists only in-frame clones, some missing. The sample records 30,000 to 35,000 clones, around 89% being singletons. This CDR3 comprises 13 residues. In germline, CDR1 is GTSNPN, CDR2 SVGIG (reference sequence). Trimming took 2 bases from V and 5 from J, leaving 12 bases between them. The sample in question was CD4+ T cells from peripheral blood mononuclear cells, obtained in the third trimester of pregnancy. V and J are TRBV30 and TRBJ2-5; TRBD1 is a possible D gene (5 bases). The clonotype originates from a female donor in good health, enrolled as a control in a pregnancy study. In DNA form, the CDR3 reads TGTGCCTGGAGTCGAAGGGGAAGGGAGACCCAGTACTTC. It specifies CAWSRRGRETQYF.